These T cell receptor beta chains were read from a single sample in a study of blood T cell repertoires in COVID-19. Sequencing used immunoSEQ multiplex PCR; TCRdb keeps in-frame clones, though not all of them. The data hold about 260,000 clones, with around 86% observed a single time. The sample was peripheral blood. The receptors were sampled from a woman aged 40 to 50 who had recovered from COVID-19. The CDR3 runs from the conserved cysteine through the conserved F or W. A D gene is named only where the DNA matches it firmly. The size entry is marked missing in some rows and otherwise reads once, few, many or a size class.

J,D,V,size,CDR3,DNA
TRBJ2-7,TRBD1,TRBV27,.,CASSPSLGTGPYEQYF,TGTGCCAGCAGTCCCTCCCTCGGGACAGGGCCCTACGAGCAGTACTTC
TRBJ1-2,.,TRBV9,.,CASSAPRMGGYTF,TGTGCCAGCAGCGCCCCAAGGATGGGCGGCTACACCTTC
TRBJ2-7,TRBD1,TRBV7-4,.,CASSQPGTGAYEQYF,TGTGCCAGCAGCCAACCCGGGACAGGGGCATACGAGCAGTACTTC
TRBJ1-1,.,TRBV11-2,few,CASRPKQVEEAFF,TGTGCCAGCAGACCCAAACAGGTTGAGGAAGCTTTCTTT
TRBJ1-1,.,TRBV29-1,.,CSVADSRNTEAFF,TGCAGCGTTGCGGACAGTCGTAACACTGAAGCTTTCTTT
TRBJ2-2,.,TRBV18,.,CASSHMTSTGELFF,TGTGCCAGCTCACACATGACTAGCACCGGGGAGCTGTTTTTT
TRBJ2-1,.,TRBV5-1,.,CASSSISPSYNEQFF,TGCGCCAGCAGCTCCATTAGCCCCTCCTACAATGAGCAGTTCTTC
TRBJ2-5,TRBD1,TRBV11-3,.,CASSAGTEETQYF,TGTGCCAGCAGCGCCGGGACAGAAGAGACCCAGTACTTC
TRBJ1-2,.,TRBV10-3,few,CAISEGVRYGYTF,TGTGCCATCAGTGAAGGGGTTCGCTATGGCTACACCTTC
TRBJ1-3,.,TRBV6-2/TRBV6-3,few,CASSYTGGPGNTIYF,TGTGCCAGCAGTTACACCGGCGGCCCTGGAAACACCATATATTTT
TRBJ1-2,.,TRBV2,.,CASSVTLLSGGYTF,TGTGCCAGCAGTGTCACCCTTTTATCAGGAGGCTACACCTTC
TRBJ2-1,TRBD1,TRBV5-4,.,CASNSRSGQGDKEQFF,TGTGCCAGCAACTCCCGTTCCGGACAGGGGGACAAGGAGCAGTTCTTC
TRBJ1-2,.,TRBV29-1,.,CSVDRYRDYGYTF,TGCAGCGTTGATCGATACCGGGACTATGGCTACACCTTC
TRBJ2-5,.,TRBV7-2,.,CASSLAGRGKTQYF,TGTGCCAGCAGCTTAGCGGGCAGGGGTAAGACCCAGTACTTC
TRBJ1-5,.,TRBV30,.,CAWSGGGIQPQHF,TGTGCCTGGAGTGGGGGGGGGATTCAGCCCCAGCATTTT
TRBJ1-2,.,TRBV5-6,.,CASSLEYLQGNGYTF,TGTGCCAGCAGCTTGGAGTACCTACAGGGTAATGGCTACACCTTC
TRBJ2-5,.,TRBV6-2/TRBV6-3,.,CASSYGPPVKETQYF,TGTGCCAGCAGTTACGGGCCACCGGTGAAAGAGACCCAGTACTTC
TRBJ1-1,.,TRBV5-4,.,CASSLAYRNTEAFF,TGTGCCAGCAGCTTGGCCTACCGGAACACTGAAGCTTTCTTT
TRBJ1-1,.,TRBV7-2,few,CASGLAGRTEAFF,TGTGCCAGTGGGCTTGCGGGGAGAACTGAAGCTTTCTTT